The clone carrying this T cell receptor (beta chain) was counted at least ten times. Its antigen is not known. This entry belongs to a study of regulatory T cells in long-lasting Graves disease. Study conclusions and caveats: The TCR repertoire of persistent Graves' patients was less diverse than that of newly diagnosed ones. Persistent disease showed a preference for TRBV28, TRBJ1-2 and TRBJ2-5.

Between the trimmed V and J ends, which lost 0 bases and 7 bases, there was a span of 3 bases. The CDR3 runs to 11 residues. The germline CDR1 and CDR2 sequences are DFQATT and SNEGSKA (reference sequence). Sample time point: persistent/refractory GD, antithyroid drugs over 5 years with positive TRAb. PBMCs were the source of the RNA used for TCR sequencing. Recruitment took place at an endocrinology department in Xi'an, China. Combining iRepertoire HTBI primers with Arm-PCR of CDR3 regions, the authors built TCR beta libraries. Authors' data handling: Segment identification across samples yielded roughly 62 TRBV and roughly 14 TRBJ segments. TCRdb re-analysed the multiplex PCR reads in MiXCR, keeping a single row per CDR3 protein. These V and J calls originate from TCRdb's pipeline instead of the authors' own analysis. The data hold 310,000 or so distinct CDR3 sequences, with around 19% observed a single time.

The chain joins TRBV20-1 to TRBJ1-4; D is undetermined. The source is a female donor with Graves disease. The specimen was peripheral blood mononuclear cells (PBMCs), collected when the disease was refractory, from a patient treated with antithyroid drugs. The CDR3 is CSARDAEKLFF. CDR3 coding DNA: TGCAGTGCTAGAGATGCTGAAAAACTGTTTTTT.